Listed here are 12 T cell receptor beta chains from one sample, sequenced in a study of cytomegalovirus exposure and HLA in healthy donors. The PCR ran on 60 Vbeta and 13 Jbeta primers. The assay was immunoSEQ multiplex PCR, and TCRdb's table has in-frame clones only and misses some. The sample lists some 140,000 clones; approximately 80% were seen once. Sequencing input: PBMCs. These receptors all stem from a woman aged 40 to 49 in good health and CMV-seronegative.

The chain links TRBV7-9 to TRBJ2-3; perhaps TRBD2 as D (5 bases). V was pared by 3 bases and J by 2 bases, with 21 bases between. CDR1 SEHNR and CDR2 FQNEAQ come from the germline V gene (reference sequence). CDR3 size: 18 residues. The chain's CDR3 is CASSFPPSMLAPTDTQYF. CDR3 coding DNA: TGTGCCAGCAGCTTCCCCCCATCGATGCTAGCCCCCACAGATACGCAGTATTTT.

The chain recombines TRBV29-1 with TRBJ2-2, with a possible D match to TRBD1 (6 bases). This CDR3 contains 11 residues. Trimming took 6 bases from V and 7 from J, leaving 9 bases between them. Germline values: CDR1 SQVTM, CDR2 ANQGSEA. In DNA, the CDR3 is TGCAGCGTGGGGGCCCTCGGGGAGCTGTTTTTT. Translating it yields CSVGALGELFF.

V gene TRBV9 combines with J gene TRBJ2-7; 13 nucleotides match TRBD2. V shed 4 bases, J shed 3 bases, and the junction held 4 bases outside the gene matches. The length of the CDR3 is 15 residues. Germline lookup yields CDR1 SGDLS and CDR2 YYNGEE. This chain's CDR3 is CASSSRTSGSYEQYF. CDR3 nucleotide sequence: TGTGCCAGCAGCTCCCGGACTAGCGGGAGCTACGAGCAGTACTTC.

V and J are TRBV13 and TRBJ1-4, with a tentative D call TRBD1 (5 bases). V shed 1 base and J shed 6 bases, with 12 bases lying between them. Germline V gene lookup returns CDR1 PRHDT and CDR2 FYEKMQ (reference sequence). The CDR3 has 15 residues. Here the CDR3 reads CASSLEGERDEKLFF. The CDR3 nucleotides are TGTGCCAGCAGCTTAGAAGGGGAACGAGATGAAAAACTGTTTTTT.

This clone was found a few times. The chain is built from TRBV27 and TRBJ2-3, with 7 bases fitting TRBD2. This CDR3 comprises 16 residues. Unmatched junction bases numbered 9, after V lost 4 bases and J lost 2 bases. Germline CDR1 MNHEY, CDR2 SMNVEV (reference sequence). CDR3 amino acids: CASSSLSGRNTDTQYF. CDR3 sequence (DNA): TGTGCCAGCAGTTCCCTTAGCGGGCGGAACACAGATACGCAGTATTTT.

The chain joins TRBV30 to TRBJ2-5, with 7 bases fitting TRBD1. The DNA end is more similar to TRBJ2-7, so the J call may be wrong. The CDR3 covers 13 residues. Per germline, CDR1 GTSNPN and CDR2 SVGIG (reference sequence). The CDR3, as DNA: TGTGCCTGGAATAGACAGGGCTCCTACGAGCAGTACTTC. As protein: CAWNRQGSYEQYF.

This chain links TRBV5-1 with TRBJ2-1, with 12 nucleotides matching TRBD2. The CDR3 loop spans 16 amino acids. Germline V CDR1 and CDR2: SGHRS, YFSETQ. V dropped 3 bases and J dropped 4; count of bases not matched to a gene: 5. The CDR3 sequence: CASSSLLAGGYNEQFF. DNA of the CDR3: TGCGCCAGCAGCTCCCTGCTAGCGGGAGGGTACAATGAGCAGTTCTTC.

The chain joins TRBV7-2 to TRBJ1-1; no reliable D call. Germline CDR1 reads SGHTA; CDR2 reads FQGNSA. CDR3 length: 14 residues. V lost 1 base and J 1 base, leaving 7 bases between the germline ends. CDR3 nucleotides: TGTGCCAGCAGCTTAGACGCAGGGAACACTGAAGCTTTCTTT. Encoded protein: CASSLDAGNTEAFF.

The chain links TRBV5-5 to TRBJ1-6; D is uncertain. The CDR3 consists of 17 residues. The V gene's germline CDR1 is SGHKS and CDR2 YYEKEE (reference sequence). V lost 0 bases and J lost 7, with 17 bases in between. The CDR3 loop reads CASSLARERVTNSPLHF. The DNA of the CDR3 is TGTGCCAGCAGCTTGGCGCGAGAGAGGGTGACGAATTCACCCCTCCACTTT.

The V call is TRBV7-9, the J call TRBJ1-1; D is possibly TRBD1 (5 bases). V was trimmed by 3 bases and J by 5 bases, leaving 13 bases between them. CDR3 length equals 14 residues. Germline V CDR1 and CDR2: SEHNR, FQNEAQ (reference sequence). The CDR3 DNA sequence: TGTGCCAGCAGCTTGATGGCGGGGGGAACTGAAGCTTTCTTT. Its protein product is CASSLMAGGTEAFF.

CDR3 in amino acids: CASSRGGIGNTEAFF. CDR3 DNA sequence: TGTGCCAGCTCACGGGGGGGGATTGGAAACACTGAAGCTTTCTTT. The chain recombines TRBV18 with TRBJ1-1; D perhaps matches TRBD1 (5 bases). This CDR3 region has 15 residues. Trimming took 4 bases from V and 2 from J, leaving 14 bases between them. The germline CDR1 and CDR2 sequences are KGHSH and LQKENI.

The chain links TRBV6-1 to TRBJ1-5; D may be TRBD1 (5 bases). The CDR3 has 15 residues. Looked up from germline, CDR1 is MNHNS and CDR2 is SASEGT. Trimming left V 4 bases short and J 4 bases short, with 14 bases between. The CDR3 nucleotides read TGTGCCAGCAGTGTGGGGGGAGGACGGAATCAGCCCCAGCATTTT. It is translated as CASSVGGGRNQPQHF.